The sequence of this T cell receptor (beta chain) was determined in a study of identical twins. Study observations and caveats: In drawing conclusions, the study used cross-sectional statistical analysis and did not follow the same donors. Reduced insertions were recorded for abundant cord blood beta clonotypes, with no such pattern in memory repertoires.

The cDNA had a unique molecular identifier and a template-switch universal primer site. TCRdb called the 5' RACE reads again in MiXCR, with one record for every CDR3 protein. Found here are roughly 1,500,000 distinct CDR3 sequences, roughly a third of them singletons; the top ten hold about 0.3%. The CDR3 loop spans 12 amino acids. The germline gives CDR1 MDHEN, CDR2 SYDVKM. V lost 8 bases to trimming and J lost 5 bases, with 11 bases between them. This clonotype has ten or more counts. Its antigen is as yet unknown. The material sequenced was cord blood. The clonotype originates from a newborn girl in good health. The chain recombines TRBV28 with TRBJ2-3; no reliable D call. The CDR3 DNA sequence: TGTGCCAGCCGCGGTCAGCAAGATACGCAGTATTTT. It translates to CASRGQQDTQYF. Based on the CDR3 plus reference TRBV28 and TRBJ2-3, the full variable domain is DVKVTQSSRYLVKRTGEKVFLECVQDMDHENMFWYRQDPGLGLRLIYFSYDVKMKEKGDIPEGYSVSREKKERFSLILESASTNQTSMYLCASRGQQDTQYFGPGTRLTVL.